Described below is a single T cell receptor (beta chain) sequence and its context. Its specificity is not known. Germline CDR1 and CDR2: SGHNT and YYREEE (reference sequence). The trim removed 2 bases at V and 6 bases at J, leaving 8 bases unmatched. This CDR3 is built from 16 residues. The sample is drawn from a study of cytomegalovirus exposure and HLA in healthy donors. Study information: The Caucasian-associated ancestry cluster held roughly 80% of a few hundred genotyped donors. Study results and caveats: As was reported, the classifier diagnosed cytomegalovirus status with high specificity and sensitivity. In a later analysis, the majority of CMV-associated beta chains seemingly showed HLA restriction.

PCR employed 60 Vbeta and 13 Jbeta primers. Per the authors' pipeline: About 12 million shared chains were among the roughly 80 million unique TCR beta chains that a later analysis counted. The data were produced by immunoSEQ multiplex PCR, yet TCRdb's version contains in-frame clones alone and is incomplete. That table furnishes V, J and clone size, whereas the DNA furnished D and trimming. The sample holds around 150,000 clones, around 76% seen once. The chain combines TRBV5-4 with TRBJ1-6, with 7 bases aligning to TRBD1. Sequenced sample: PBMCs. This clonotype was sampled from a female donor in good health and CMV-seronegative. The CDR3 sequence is CASSLFAGGSNSPLHF. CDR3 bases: TGTGCCAGCAGCTTATTCGCAGGGGGGTCTAATTCACCCCTCCACTTT.